Listed below are T cell receptor beta chains from one sample, sequenced in a study of cytomegalovirus exposure and HLA in healthy donors. Using immunoSEQ multiplex PCR, the repertoire was profiled, and TCRdb retains in-frame clones only, with some absent. This table holds roughly 180,000 clones, 80% to 85% found once. Sample: PBMCs. The source is a man between 25 and 39 years old in good health and CMV-seronegative. The CDR3 runs from the conserved cysteine through the conserved F or W.

V | CDR3
TRBV15 | CATSRPFSGEREKLFF
TRBV27 | CASSLPGLAGGSTDTQYF
TRBV5-1 | CASMVSGTFVSGSGANVLTF
TRBV19 | CASRPPGLAGARETQYF
TRBV6-5 | CASSYSRSGETQYF
TRBV10-1 | CASSPLGGARNEQFF
TRBV6-1 | CASSERPGGVTDTQYF
TRBV7-3 | CASSLGGLRGHNSPLHF
TRBV7-9 | CASSYLAGGPIEQFF
TRBV14 | CASSQVWSNEQFF
TRBV19 | CASSSGLAGYEQYF
TRBV7-9 | CASSLAAGLLETQYF
TRBV27 | CASSSAEDFPYEQYF